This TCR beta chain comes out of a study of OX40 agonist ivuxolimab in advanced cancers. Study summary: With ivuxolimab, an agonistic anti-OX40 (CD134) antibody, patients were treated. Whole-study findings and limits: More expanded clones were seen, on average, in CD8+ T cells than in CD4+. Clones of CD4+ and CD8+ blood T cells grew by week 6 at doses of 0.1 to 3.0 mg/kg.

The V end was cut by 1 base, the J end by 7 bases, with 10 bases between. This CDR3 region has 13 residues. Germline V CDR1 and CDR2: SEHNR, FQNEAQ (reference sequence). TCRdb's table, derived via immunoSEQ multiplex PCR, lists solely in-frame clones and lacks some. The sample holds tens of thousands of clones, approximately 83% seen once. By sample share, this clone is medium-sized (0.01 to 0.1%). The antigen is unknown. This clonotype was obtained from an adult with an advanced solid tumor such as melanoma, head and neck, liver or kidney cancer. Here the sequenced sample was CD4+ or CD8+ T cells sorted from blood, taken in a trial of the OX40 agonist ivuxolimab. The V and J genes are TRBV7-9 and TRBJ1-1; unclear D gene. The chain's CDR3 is CASSLGTDLEAFF. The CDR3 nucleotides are TGTGCCAGCAGCTTAGGGACGGACCTTGAAGCTTTCTTT.